The 32 T cell receptor beta chains in this list originate from one sample, sequenced in a study of cytomegalovirus exposure and HLA in healthy donors. Amplification used 60 Vbeta primers and 13 Jbeta primers. Measured with immunoSEQ multiplex PCR; TCRdb has only the in-frame clones, and not every one. The data contain 130,000 or so clones, roughly 77% of them singletons. Sequences were obtained from PBMCs. All receptors derive from a young man in good health and CMV-seronegative.

The sample holds a few counts of this clone. V is TRBV9 and J is TRBJ2-7; 9 nucleotides align to TRBD1. J lost 5 bases, V lost 6 bases, and 9 bases had no gene match. Germline V gene data show CDR1 as SGDLS and CDR2 as YYNGEE. The CDR3 extends over 14 amino acids. The DNA for the CDR3 is TGTGCCAGCAACCAAGGACAGGGGCCCCACGAGCAGTACTTC. This gives the protein CASNQGQGPHEQYF.

The V and J genes are TRBV19 and TRBJ2-3; a weak D match, TRBD2 (6 bases). Germline V gives CDR1 LNHDA, CDR2 SQIVND (reference sequence). The length of the CDR3 is 13 residues. Trimming took off 3 bases at V and 8 bases at J, with 12 bases between the two ends. DNA for the CDR3: TGTGCCAGTAGTATCCCGGGGACTTCTACGCAGTATTTT. It codes for CASSIPGTSTQYF. The entire variable domain, with the rest obtained from reference TRBV19 and TRBJ2-3, is as follows: DGGITQSPKYLFRKEGQNVTLSCEQNLNHDAMYWYRQDPGQGLRLIYYSQIVNDFQKGDIAEGYSVSREKKESFPLTVTSAQKNPTAFYLCASSIPGTSTQYFGPGTRLTVL.

This clone was seen more than once but under ten times. The genes are TRBV13 and TRBJ2-3; D remains unclear. CDR3 length equals 14 residues. The germline V and J ends were trimmed by 5 bases and 2 bases, with 11 bases remaining between them. CDR1 and CDR2 from the germline V gene are PRHDT and FYEKMQ (reference sequence). CDR3 residues: CASSRFIATDTQYF. The CDR3 bases are TGTGCCAGCAGCCGCTTTATAGCCACAGATACGCAGTATTTT.

V is TRBV28 and J is TRBJ2-7; D uncertain. CDR3 length equals 13 residues. V lost 6 bases and J 4 bases, leaving 13 bases between the germline ends. CDR1 MDHEN and CDR2 SYDVKM come from the germline V gene. CDR3 in DNA: TGTGCCAGCAGCGTCAGTGGTTGGTACGAGCAGTACTTC. This translates into CASSVSGWYEQYF.

The chain uses TRBV15 and TRBJ1-6, with a weak D call TRBD1 (6 bases). V was pared by 2 bases and J by 5 bases, with 13 bases between. The CDR3 runs 16 residues. The V gene's germline CDR1 is LNHNV and CDR2 YYDKDF (reference sequence). The CDR3 coding sequence is TGTGCCACCAGCAGATCCCGTACAGGGAATAATTCACCCCTCCACTTT. Protein sequence: CATSRSRTGNNSPLHF.

This sequence joins TRBV5-1 and TRBJ1-1, with D possibly TRBD1 on 5 matching bases. This CDR3 region has 12 residues. Germline CDR1 and CDR2: SGHRS and YFSETQ. V lost 0 bases and J lost 10, with 10 bases in between. The CDR3: CASSLDRQVAFF. CDR3 sequence (DNA): TGCGCCAGCAGCTTGGACAGGCAAGTAGCTTTCTTT.

This chain connects TRBV11-2 to TRBJ2-2; no clear D. CDR3 length: 12 residues. CDR1 SGHAT and CDR2 FQNNGV come from the germline V gene. Trimming removed 6 bases at V and 4 bases at J, with 6 bases between. Here the CDR3 reads CASRLITGELFF. The CDR3 nucleotides are TGTGCCAGCAGACTGATCACCGGGGAGCTGTTTTTT.

The table lists this clone with a count of one. For the CDR3, the DNA is TGCGCCAGCAGGGTTGTCGGGGAGCAGTACTTC. Encoded protein: CASRVVGEQYF. The J gene is TRBJ2-7, the V gene TRBV10-2; D call uncertain. CDR3 size: 11 residues. V lost 6 bases and J 7 bases, leaving 10 bases between the germline ends. Germline V gene data show CDR1 as WSHSY and CDR2 as SAAADI.

The chain carries TRBV15 and TRBJ2-3, with 9 bases lining up with TRBD2. The CDR3 is 15 residues long. V was pared by 5 bases and J by 5 bases, with 8 bases of the junction left unmatched. Germline V lookup: CDR1 LNHNV, CDR2 YYDKDF (reference sequence). The CDR3 reads CATSWGSGRGDTQYF. CDR3 DNA: TGTGCCACCAGCTGGGGTAGCGGGAGAGGAGATACGCAGTATTTT. Full variable domain (missing parts from reference TRBV15 and TRBJ2-3): DAMVIQNPRYQVTQFGKPVTLSCSQTLNHNVMYWYQQKSSQAPKLLFHYYDKDFNNEADTPDNFQSRRPNTSFCFLDIRSPGLGDTAMYLCATSWGSGRGDTQYFGPGTRLTVL.

The chain uses TRBV7-9 and TRBJ1-5; the match to TRBD1 covers 10 bases. CDR1 and CDR2 (germline): SEHNR, FQNEAQ (reference sequence). This CDR3 region has 17 residues. With V trimmed by 5 bases and J by 1 base, 8 bases remained unmatched. CDR3 sequence reads: CASSPGQGELSNQPQHF. The CDR3 bases are TGTGCCAGCAGCCCCGGACAGGGGGAACTAAGCAATCAGCCCCAGCATTTT.

CDR3: CASSLVWRIQETQYF. The CDR3 DNA sequence: TGTGCCAGCAGCTTAGTGTGGAGGATCCAAGAGACCCAGTACTTC. V is TRBV7-2 and J is TRBJ2-5, with a possible D match to TRBD2 (5 bases). The CDR3 sequence is 15 residues long. The germline V and J ends were trimmed by 1 base and 1 base, with 10 bases remaining between them. From germline, CDR1 is SGHTA and CDR2 FQGNSA. Filled out from reference TRBV7-2 and TRBJ2-5, the complete variable domain reads GAGVSQSPSNKVTEKGKDVELRCDPISGHTALYWYRQSLGQGLEFLIYFQGNSAPDKSGLPSDRFSAERTGGSVSTLTIQRTQQEDSAVYLCASSLVWRIQETQYFGPGTRLLVL.

This clone appeared once. The gene calls are TRBV27 and TRBJ2-5; 13 nucleotides align to TRBD2. This CDR3 is built from 15 residues. Trimming cost V 5 bases and J 5 bases; bases outside gene matches: 5. Germline CDR1 and CDR2: MNHEY and SMNVEV (reference sequence). The CDR3 loop is CASSPGTSGVETQYF. The CDR3 bases are TGTGCCAGCAGTCCGGGGACTAGCGGGGTCGAGACCCAGTACTTC.

The chain employs TRBV18 and TRBJ2-2; unclear D gene. This CDR3 is built from 14 residues. The ends were cut back, 3 bases at V and 7 bases at J, with 12 bases in the middle. Germline V gene data show CDR1 as KGHSH and CDR2 as LQKENI. In DNA, the CDR3 is TGTGCCAGCTCACCGACGTCTAGAGACGGGGAGCTGTTTTTT. Amino acids: CASSPTSRDGELFF.

This chain uses TRBV11-2 with TRBJ1-1; 9 bases line up with TRBD1. The CDR3 contains 15 residues. CDR1 is SGHAT and CDR2 is FQNNGV in the germline V gene. V gave up 5 bases and J gave up 5 bases; unmatched junction bases: 9. The CDR3: CASSAALGQGTEAFF. The CDR3 bases are TGTGCCAGCAGCGCCGCCCTCGGACAGGGGACTGAAGCTTTCTTT.

The gene calls are TRBV5-6 and TRBJ2-3; D is uncertain. From germline, CDR1 is SGHDT and CDR2 YYEEEE. CDR3 size: 12 residues. V was trimmed by 2 bases and J by 6 bases, leaving 7 bases between them. The CDR3 nucleotides are TGTGCCAGCAGCTTTTCGGAGGATACGCAGTATTTT. It codes for CASSFSEDTQYF.

J is TRBJ1-5 and V is TRBV4-1; 7 bases line up with TRBD1. The germline gives CDR1 MGHRA, CDR2 YSYEKL. The CDR3 is 15 amino acids. The junction had 7 bases not matched to a gene; V was cut back by 1 base and J by 7 bases. The CDR3 sequence is CASSQGDRDPQPQHF. Here the CDR3 DNA reads TGCGCCAGCAGCCAAGGAGACAGGGATCCCCAGCCCCAGCATTTT.

The chain recombines TRBV18 with TRBJ2-1; 12 bases map to TRBD2. Germline values: CDR1 KGHSH, CDR2 LQKENI. Trimming took 5 bases from V and 4 from J; bases not matched to a gene: 3. The CDR3 covers 15 residues. The chain's CDR3 is CASSITSGGYNEQFF. The CDR3 bases are TGTGCCAGCTCAATAACTAGCGGGGGGTACAATGAGCAGTTCTTC.

The chain employs TRBV6-5 and TRBJ2-7; the D gene is possibly TRBD1 (5 bases). The germline CDR1 and CDR2 sequences are MNHEY and SVGAGI. Trimming took 0 bases from V and 1 from J, leaving 10 bases between them. CDR3 size: 15 residues. The CDR3, as DNA: TGTGCCAGCAGTTACTCGGGGCGGAAGTCCTACGAGCAGTACTTC. Protein product: CASSYSGRKSYEQYF.

V and J are TRBV7-2 and TRBJ2-3, with D maybe TRBD1 (6 bases). CDR3 length: 15 residues. V lost 1 base and J lost 0, with 8 bases in between. In germline, CDR1 is SGHTA, CDR2 FQGNSA. The CDR3 loop is CASSLGGRSTDTQYF. Written as DNA, the CDR3 is TGTGCCAGCAGCTTAGGGGGGCGGAGCACAGATACGCAGTATTTT.

The chain uses TRBV5-5 and TRBJ1-2; TRBD1 agrees at 9 bases. CDR3 length: 16 amino acids. From germline, CDR1 is SGHKS and CDR2 YYEKEE (reference sequence). Trimming removed 0 bases from V and 0 bases from J; junction bases left unmatched: 3. CDR3 sequence reads: CASSLVGTGTNYGYTF. The CDR3 nucleotides read TGTGCCAGCAGCTTGGTTGGGACAGGGACTAACTATGGCTACACCTTC.

The chain links TRBV7-2 to TRBJ1-5; 9 nucleotides match TRBD1. Germline V gene data show CDR1 as SGHTA and CDR2 as FQGNSA. The CDR3 has 18 residues. The V segment lost 1 base and the J segment 2 bases; nucleotides outside the gene matches: 9. CDR3 loop: CASSLVETGGRRNQPQHF. The CDR3 nucleotides read TGTGCCAGCAGCTTAGTTGAGACAGGGGGTCGTCGCAATCAGCCCCAGCATTTT.

This rearrangement joins TRBV4-1 to TRBJ2-2; D ambiguous. Trimming took 4 bases from V and 1 from J, leaving 7 bases between them. The CDR3 runs to 14 residues. Germline V gene lookup returns CDR1 MGHRA and CDR2 YSYEKL. This chain's CDR3 is CASSPRGNTGELFF. CDR3 coding DNA: TGCGCCAGCAGCCCGAGAGGGAACACCGGGGAGCTGTTTTTT.

The chain joins TRBV5-1 to TRBJ2-7, with a weak D call TRBD1 (7 bases). V was trimmed by 1 base and J by 7 bases, leaving 15 bases between them. CDR3 length: 14 residues. The V gene's germline CDR1 is SGHRS and CDR2 YFSETQ. This CDR3 is CASSLWAGGYEQYF. In nucleotides, the CDR3 is TGCGCCAGCAGCTTGTGGGCAGGGGGGTATGAGCAGTACTTC. Full variable domain (missing parts from reference TRBV5-1 and TRBJ2-7): KAGVTQTPRYLIKTRGQQVTLSCSPISGHRSVSWYQQTPGQGLQFLFEYFSETQRNKGNFPGRFSGRQFSNSRSEMNVSTLELGDSALYLCASSLWAGGYEQYFGPGTRLTVT.

The chain links TRBV4-1 to TRBJ1-4, with D possibly being TRBD1 (5 bases). The CDR3 extends over 16 amino acids. V lost 4 bases and J 7 bases, leaving 19 bases between the germline ends. Germline-derived CDR1 and CDR2 are MGHRA and YSYEKL. The CDR3: CASSLTRGGAAEKLFF. In DNA form, the CDR3 reads TGCGCCAGCAGCCTTACCCGGGGAGGGGCAGCTGAAAAACTGTTTTTT.

This clone appeared once. J is TRBJ2-1 and V is TRBV4-2, with D possibly TRBD2 on 5 matching bases. V was trimmed by 0 bases and J by 10 bases, leaving 13 bases between them. From germline, CDR1 is LGHNA and CDR2 YNFKEQ. The CDR3 has 14 residues. The CDR3 coding sequence is TGTGCCAGCAGCCAAGATGTACTAGTCCGAGAGCAGTTCTTC. Amino acids: CASSQDVLVREQFF.

This rearrangement joins TRBV28 to TRBJ1-2; a possible D gene is TRBD1 (5 bases). The CDR3 runs to 13 residues. V dropped 3 bases and J dropped 4 bases, with 9 bases sitting between them. CDR1 and CDR2 (germline): MDHEN, SYDVKM. DNA of the CDR3: TGTGCCAGCAGTTTTCAGGGAGGCTATGGCTACACCTTC. Translated, it gives CASSFQGGYGYTF.

V usage is TRBV28 and J usage is TRBJ1-4; TRBD1 is a possible D gene (6 bases). CDR1 and CDR2 (germline): MDHEN, SYDVKM. This CDR3 has 14 amino acids. V was trimmed by 5 bases and J by 5 bases, leaving 12 bases between them. The CDR3 sequence: CASSSGQPNEKLFF. In nucleotides, the CDR3 is TGTGCCAGCAGTAGCGGACAGCCCAATGAAAAACTGTTTTTT.

CDR3 bases: TGTGCCAGCAACATCGGGAAAGCGCAGTATTTT. Translation: CASNIGKAQYF. The rearrangement links TRBV11-2 to TRBJ2-3; a weak D match, TRBD2 (5 bases). Trimming took off 7 bases at V and 10 bases at J, with 12 bases between the two ends. The V gene's germline CDR1 is SGHAT and CDR2 FQNNGV. The CDR3 runs 11 residues.

The V call is TRBV7-2, the J call TRBJ2-5; D gene unclear. The CDR3 totals 11 residues. Germline CDR1 SGHTA, CDR2 FQGNSA. V shed 1 base and J shed 10 bases, with 7 bases lying between them. In DNA, the CDR3 is TGTGCCAGCAGCTTAGTTGGCGGCCAGTACTTC. As protein: CASSLVGGQYF.

The chain employs TRBV9 and TRBJ2-1; TRBD1 aligns across 7 bases. The CDR3 spans 13 residues. Germline lookup yields CDR1 SGDLS and CDR2 YYNGEE. With 4 bases clipped from V and 4 bases from J, the junction kept 2 bases outside the gene matches. For the CDR3, the DNA is TGTGCCAGCAGCACGGGACAGTACAATGAGCAGTTCTTC. Translating gives CASSTGQYNEQFF. The variable domain in full, completed from reference TRBV9 and TRBJ2-1, reads DSGVTQTPKHLITATGQRVTLRCSPRSGDLSVYWYQQSLDQGLQFLIQYYNGEERAKGNILERFSAQQFPDLHSELNLSSLELGDSALYFCASSTGQYNEQFFGPGTRLTVL.

The CDR3 loop is CASSYGQGNGYTF. The CDR3 nucleotides read TGTGCCAGCAGTTACGGGCAGGGGAACGGCTACACCTTC. The chain uses TRBV6-5 and TRBJ1-2; possible D gene TRBD1, 6 bases. Germline V gene lookup returns CDR1 MNHEY and CDR2 SVGAGI. V shed 2 bases and J shed 8 bases, with 12 bases lying between them. The CDR3 spans 13 residues.

This clone was counted a few times. The rearrangement links TRBV4-1 to TRBJ2-3, with D possibly TRBD2 on 5 matching bases. Deletions cut 4 bases from V and 2 bases from J, with 19 bases between. Germline-derived CDR1 and CDR2 are MGHRA and YSYEKL. CDR3 length equals 17 residues. This CDR3 reads CASSRGGLAGLTDTQYF. The CDR3 DNA is TGCGCCAGCAGCCGTGGTGGATTGGCGGGCCTCACAGATACGCAGTATTTT.